This section outlines one TCR beta chain sequence together with its context. Its antigen remains unknown. The data were taken from a study of Ad26.COV2.S vaccination and SARS-CoV-2 variants. Study at large: Enrolled in COV1001, the donor was in the Ad26.COV2.S trial arm, which received the vaccine. Ad26.COV2.S given intramuscularly, once or twice 56 days apart.

Treatment denoted: roughly 19 received Ad26.COV2.S at low or high dose, single or two shots; 5 received placebo; per-sample allocation not given. Repertoires come from day 63 after the first vaccine or placebo injection. As its vector, the vaccine had Ad26, which expressed Wuhan-strain SARS-CoV-2 spike. Study outcomes and limitations: Following vaccination, spike-specific CD8+ and CD4+ T cell responses reportedly exhibited substantial breadth.

Produced via immunoSEQ multiplex PCR; TCRdb's table is partial and in-frame only. Of around 300,000 clones in the sample, 70% to 90% were seen once. This TCR came from a person between 18 and 59 years old who received the Ad26.COV2.S COVID-19 vaccine or a placebo. Sequencing was performed on peripheral blood, taken in a trial of Ad26.COV2.S vaccine versus placebo.

CDR3 loop: CASSAVAGDPWGYEQYF. In DNA form, the CDR3 reads TGCGCCAGCAGTGCCGTAGCGGGGGACCCTTGGGGCTACGAGCAGTACTTC. The rearrangement uses TRBV10-2 and TRBJ2-7, with 9 bases fitting TRBD2. The V gene end was trimmed by 4 bases and the J gene end by 3 bases; junction bases not matched to a gene: 13. The CDR3 is 17 amino acids. Germline lookup yields CDR1 WSHSY and CDR2 SAAADI.